Detailed here is one TCR beta chain. The germline gives CDR1 LGHNA, CDR2 YNFKEQ. The CDR3 spans 16 residues. Germline trimming cut 1 base from V and 4 bases from J; bases unmatched to any gene: 9. Original processing methods: The assay estimated nucleated cells by amplifying reference gene primers. Produced via immunoSEQ multiplex PCR; TCRdb's table is partial and in-frame only. D and trimming were read from the DNA, whereas the V and J calls and clone size are those reported in that table. The table includes about 130,000 clones, approximately 83% detected once. The record originates from a study of blood T cell repertoires in COVID-19.

Sequences were obtained from peripheral blood. The TCR originated in a woman in her fifties or sixties who had recovered from COVID-19. The chain has TRBV4-2 and TRBJ1-2; TRBD1 matches at 7 bases. This chain's CDR3 is CASSQAKGQAVYGYTF. DNA for the CDR3: TGTGCCAGCAGCCAAGCGAAAGGACAGGCGGTCTATGGCTACACCTTC.